This paragraph covers one T cell receptor beta chain sequence. What it recognizes is unknown. The sample is drawn from a study of T-cell reconstitution after alpha-beta-depleted transplantation in children. General study points: In some patients, recipient T cells and intrathymic progenitors surviving conditioning explained high day-60 diversity. Reports say that about two months after transplant, the alpha-beta T cells came out of several hundred graft clones that had expanded. One year after transplant, T-cell counts and diversity came mostly from newly produced T cells.

Preparation of the TCRbeta library was carried out with unique molecular identifiers. MiXCR, run by TCRdb on the PCR reads, gives a single entry per CDR3 protein. The data hold about 70,000 distinct CDR3 sequences, with roughly a tenth observed a single time. Germline V gene lookup returns CDR1 SGHNT and CDR2 YYREEE (reference sequence). The CDR3 contains 15 residues. Deletions cut 3 bases from V and 8 bases from J, with 18 bases between. This receptor was obtained from a boy younger than 18 with acute myeloid leukemia, due to receive a stem cell transplant. The sample here was PBMCs, taken before TCRalphabeta/CD19-depleted stem cell transplant. The chain joins TRBV5-4 to TRBJ2-1; either TRBD1 or TRBD2 may fit D (5 bases each). The CDR3 DNA follows: TGTGCCAGCAGCTCCGGGACCCAAGTCTTCCATGAGCAGTTCTTC. It specifies CASSSGTQVFHEQFF. The variable domain in full, with the rest retrieved from reference TRBV5-4 and TRBJ2-1, is ETGVTQSPTHLIKTRGQQVTLRCSSQSGHNTVSWYQQALGQGPQFIFQYYREEENGRGNFPPRFSGLQFPNYSSELNVNALELDDSALYLCASSSGTQVFHEQFFGPGTRLTVL.